This T cell receptor beta chain was retrieved from a study of breast tumors, draining lymph nodes, adjacent tissues. Study-level findings and limits: Tumor and nontumor repertoires were significantly more similar in luminal-like than in basal-like breast cancer. Tumors had less TCR diversity than lymph nodes, more than nontumor tissue. Data only fit, rather than demonstrated, lymph node origin of most tumor T cells. Findings are consistent with lymph node origin and intratumoral expansion of most tumor T cells.

MiXCR, applied by TCRdb to the multiplex PCR reads, yields one record per CDR3 protein. The table lists under 80,000 distinct CDR3 sequences, approximately 47% of them singletons. The CDR3 has 17 amino acids. Turning to this clonotype: Antigen: not known.

The rearrangement links TRBV3-2 to TRBJ2-7. TRBV3-2 is labeled a pseudogene. The sample taken for sequencing was breast tumor tissue. This sequence was found in a female donor with breast cancer. Some clones in this sample may be carry-over from other donors' samples. The CDR3 sequence is CASSQDWGADSSYEQYF. The CDR3 DNA reads as TGTGCCAGCAGCCAAGATTGGGGTGCGGATAGCTCCTACGAGCAGTACTTC.